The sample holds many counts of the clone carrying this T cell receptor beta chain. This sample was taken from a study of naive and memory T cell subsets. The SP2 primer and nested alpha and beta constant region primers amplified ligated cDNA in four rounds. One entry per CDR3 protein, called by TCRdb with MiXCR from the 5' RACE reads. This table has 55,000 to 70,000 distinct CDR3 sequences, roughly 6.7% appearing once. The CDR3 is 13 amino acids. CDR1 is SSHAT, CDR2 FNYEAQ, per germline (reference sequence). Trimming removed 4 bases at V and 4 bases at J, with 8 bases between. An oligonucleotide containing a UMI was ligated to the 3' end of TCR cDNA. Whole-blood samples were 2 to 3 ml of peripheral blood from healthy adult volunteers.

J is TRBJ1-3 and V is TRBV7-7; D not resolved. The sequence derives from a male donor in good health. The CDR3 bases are TGTGCCAGCAGCTCCCGGTTCGGAAACACCATATATTTT. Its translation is CASSSRFGNTIYF.